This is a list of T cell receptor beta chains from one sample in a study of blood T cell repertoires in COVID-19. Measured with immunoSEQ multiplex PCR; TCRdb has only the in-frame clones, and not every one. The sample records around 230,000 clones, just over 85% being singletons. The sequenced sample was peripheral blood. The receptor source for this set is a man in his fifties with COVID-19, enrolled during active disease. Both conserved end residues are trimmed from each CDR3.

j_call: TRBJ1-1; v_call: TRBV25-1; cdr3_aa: ASSEGGVGLNTEAF
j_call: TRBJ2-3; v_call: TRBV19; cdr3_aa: ASSAGTSGGTDTQY
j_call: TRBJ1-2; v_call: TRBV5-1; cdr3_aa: ASSLEDRPNYGYT
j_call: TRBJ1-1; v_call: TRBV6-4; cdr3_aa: ASRRTVNTEAF
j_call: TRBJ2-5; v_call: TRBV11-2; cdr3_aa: ASSLGGTSFGETQY
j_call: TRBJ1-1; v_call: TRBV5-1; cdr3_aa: ASSTREGTEAF
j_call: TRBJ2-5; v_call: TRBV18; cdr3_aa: ASSPRGRGVGETQY
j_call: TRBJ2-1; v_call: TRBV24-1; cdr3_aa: ATSDPTGDPYNEQF
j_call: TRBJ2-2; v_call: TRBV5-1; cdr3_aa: ASSPGGTSRGTGELF
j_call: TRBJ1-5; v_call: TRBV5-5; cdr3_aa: ASQQAGYRNSNQPQH
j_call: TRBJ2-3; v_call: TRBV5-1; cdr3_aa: ASSLGRTGGTDTQY
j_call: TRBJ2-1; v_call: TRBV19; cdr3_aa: ASSLGTSGNEQF
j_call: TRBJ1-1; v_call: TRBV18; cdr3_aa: ASSPRTGGWRTEAF
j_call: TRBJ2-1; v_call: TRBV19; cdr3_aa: ASSMRTSAYNEQF
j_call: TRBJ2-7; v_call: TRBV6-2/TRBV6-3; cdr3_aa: ASSYRTGALYEQY
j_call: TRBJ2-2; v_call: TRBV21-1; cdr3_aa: ASSSPSGRKTGELF
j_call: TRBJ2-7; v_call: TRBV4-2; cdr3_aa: ASSQEDTGPYEQY
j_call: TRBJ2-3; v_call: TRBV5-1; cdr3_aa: ASSRFPPGPTGADTQY
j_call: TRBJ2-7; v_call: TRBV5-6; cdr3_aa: ASSSQTASYEQY
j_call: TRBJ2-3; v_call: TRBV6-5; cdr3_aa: ASALAGDNTDTQY
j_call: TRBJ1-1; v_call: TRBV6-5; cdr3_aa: ASSYRTGPMNTEAF
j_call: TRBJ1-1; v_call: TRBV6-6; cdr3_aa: ASGDRGGFTEAF
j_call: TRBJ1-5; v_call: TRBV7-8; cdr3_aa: ASSPSYGQGISARPQH
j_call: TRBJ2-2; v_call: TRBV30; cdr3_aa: AWDFGGGTGELF
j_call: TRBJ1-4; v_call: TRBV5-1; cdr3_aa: ASSPQDGEKLF
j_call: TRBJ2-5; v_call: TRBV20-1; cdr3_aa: SASSAGGPETQY
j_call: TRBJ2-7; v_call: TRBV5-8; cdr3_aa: ASRESHRGPQY
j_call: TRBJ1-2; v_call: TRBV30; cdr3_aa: AWSAGTANYGYT
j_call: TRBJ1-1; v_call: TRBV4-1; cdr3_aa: ASSQDFTRPEAF
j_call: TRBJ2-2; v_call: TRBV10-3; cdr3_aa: AISESRQGDTGELF
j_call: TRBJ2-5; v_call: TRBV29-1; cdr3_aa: SVEGTGEPQY
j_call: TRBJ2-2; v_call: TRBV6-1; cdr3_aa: ASSEGGVAGVVNTGELF
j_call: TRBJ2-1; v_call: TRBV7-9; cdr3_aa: ASSLLLAGTYNEQF
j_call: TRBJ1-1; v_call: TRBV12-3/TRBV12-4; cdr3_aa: ASSGDRNTEAF
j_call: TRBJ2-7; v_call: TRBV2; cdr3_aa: ASSSTSGTLYEQY
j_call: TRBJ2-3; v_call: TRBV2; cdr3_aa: ASSGRTGSTDTQY
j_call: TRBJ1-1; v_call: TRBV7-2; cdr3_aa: ASSRERNTEAF
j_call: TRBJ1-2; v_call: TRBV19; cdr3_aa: ASSINPDRYGYT
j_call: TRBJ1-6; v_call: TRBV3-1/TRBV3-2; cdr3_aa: ASRGGTTSANSPLH
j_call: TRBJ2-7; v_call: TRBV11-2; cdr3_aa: ASSLGRGQTYEQY
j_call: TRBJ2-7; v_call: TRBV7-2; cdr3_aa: ASSLVGTGGYEQY
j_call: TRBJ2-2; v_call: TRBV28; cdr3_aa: ASRRQGVNTGELF
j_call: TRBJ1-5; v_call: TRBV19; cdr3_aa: ASSIDRRGGNQPQH
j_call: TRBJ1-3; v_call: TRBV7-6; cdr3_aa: ASSLAGRGGNTIY
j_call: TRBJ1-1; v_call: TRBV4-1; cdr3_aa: ASSQVSYGQLNTEAF
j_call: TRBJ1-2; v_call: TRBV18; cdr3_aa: ASSPGFEGAVGYT
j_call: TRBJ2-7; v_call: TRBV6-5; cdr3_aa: ASIGGTSDYEQY